The 10 T cell receptor beta chains reported below all come from one sample, sequenced in a study of shared clonotypes between healthy human individuals. Method: immunoSEQ multiplex PCR; TCRdb's copy keeps in-frame clones and lacks some. This table has roughly 2.2 million clones, roughly 92% appearing once. Sequencing was done on a sample of naive CD4+ T cells from PBMCs. Subset noted: CD45RA+ positively selected. Receptors originate from a young man in good health. Some clones in this sample may be carry-over from other donors' samples.

The rearrangement joins TRBV10-3 to TRBJ2-4; D unclear. Trimming took off 3 bases at V and 8 bases at J, with 8 bases between the two ends. From germline, CDR1 is ENHRY and CDR2 SYGVKD. The CDR3 loop spans 12 amino acids. CDR3 DNA sequence: TGTGCCATCAGTGATGGGGTATACATTCAGTACTTC. Its protein is CAISDGVYIQYF.

The rearrangement links TRBV4-3 to TRBJ1-1, with 7 bases that match TRBD1. The CDR3 loop spans 12 amino acids. Trimming removed 3 bases from V and 12 bases from J; junction bases left unmatched: 7. Per germline, CDR1 LGHNA and CDR2 YSLEER. DNA for the CDR3: TGCGCCAGCAGCCATGCCAGGGGGAAACCTTTCTTT. Translated: CASSHARGKPFF.

The chain is built from TRBV27 and TRBJ2-1; D remains unclear. The ends were cut back, 3 bases at V and 2 bases at J, with 11 bases in the middle. Germline lookup yields CDR1 MNHEY and CDR2 SMNVEV (reference sequence). This CDR3 spans 15 amino acids. CDR3 DNA sequence: TGTGCCAGCAGTTTCGACTCGAAAACCTACAATGAGCAGTTCTTC. This gives the protein CASSFDSKTYNEQFF.

CDR3 loop: CASSIAPGSNYGYTF. The DNA of the CDR3 is TGTGCCAGTAGTATAGCCCCGGGAAGTAACTATGGCTACACCTTC. The rearrangement joins TRBV19 to TRBJ1-2; D gene uncertain. Looked up from germline, CDR1 is LNHDA and CDR2 is SQIVND (reference sequence). Trimming pared 1 base from V and 1 base from J, leaving 10 bases between. The CDR3 runs 15 residues.

The rearrangement uses TRBV5-6 and TRBJ1-4, with unresolved D. CDR3 length equals 15 residues. The V gene's germline CDR1 is SGHDT and CDR2 YYEEEE. The V and J ends lost 4 bases and 7 bases respectively, with 17 bases between them. This CDR3 reads CASSLSRSRIEKLFF. The CDR3 DNA reads as TGTGCCAGCAGCCTATCAAGGTCGAGGATTGAAAAACTGTTTTTT.

V and J are TRBV6-1 and TRBJ1-5; D unclear. From germline, CDR1 is MNHNS and CDR2 SASEGT. V gave up 3 bases and J gave up 3 bases, with 9 bases separating them. The CDR3 spans 14 residues. The CDR3: CASSERQANQPQHF. Written as DNA, the CDR3 is TGTGCCAGCAGTGAGCGGCAGGCCAATCAGCCCCAGCATTTT.

The chain employs TRBV5-1 and TRBJ2-3, with 7 bases fitting TRBD1. Germline V gene lookup returns CDR1 SGHRS and CDR2 YFSETQ. This CDR3 has 13 residues. Germline trimming cut 4 bases from V and 4 bases from J; bases unmatched to any gene: 3. CDR3 sequence (DNA): TGCGCCAGCAGCAACACAGGGGCAGATACGCAGTATTTT. It is translated as CASSNTGADTQYF.

This sequence joins TRBV11-3 and TRBJ2-3, with 8 bases aligning to TRBD1. With V trimmed by 4 bases and J by 6 bases, 12 bases remained unmatched. Germline V gives CDR1 SGHNT, CDR2 YENEEA. The CDR3 is 16 amino acids. CDR3 sequence: CASSWGRAGGIDTQYF. The CDR3 nucleotides read TGTGCCAGCAGCTGGGGAAGGGCAGGGGGCATCGATACGCAGTATTTT. The full variable domain, completed using reference TRBV11-3 and TRBJ2-3, is EAGVVQSPRYKIIEKKQPVAFWCNPISGHNTLYWYLQNLGQGPELLIRYENEEAVDDSQLPKDRFSAERLKGVDSTLKIQPAELGDSAVYLCASSWGRAGGIDTQYFGPGTRLTVL.

Only a few counts were recorded for this clone. The CDR3 region has the DNA TGCGCCAGCAGTCATAGGCGGCCTTACTATGGCTACACCTTC. The encoded protein is CASSHRRPYYGYTF. The rearrangement uses TRBV23-1 and TRBJ1-2; D is unclear. TRBV23-1 is noted as an ORF with a role that remains uncertain. V gave up 3 bases and J gave up 3 bases, with 11 bases separating them. CDR3 length equals 14 residues.

As DNA, the CDR3 is TGTGCCAGCAGCTTTGGGGACAGGGACAATGAAAAACTGTTTTTT. This sequence encodes CASSFGDRDNEKLFF. The chain carries TRBV7-9 and TRBJ1-4, with 9 nucleotides matching TRBD1. J was trimmed by 5 bases and V by 3 bases; bases with no gene match: 4. Germline V gene lookup returns CDR1 SEHNR and CDR2 FQNEAQ (reference sequence). The CDR3 consists of 15 residues.